The 2 T cell receptor beta chains listed next were all sequenced from one sample in a study of CD4+ T cells in melanoma. The protocol was immunoSEQ multiplex PCR, while the TCRdb copy is restricted to in-frame clones and leaves out a portion. The sample carries tens of thousands of clones, 60% to 75% recorded once. The specimen was tumor tissue. The receptors here all came from a human donor with melanoma.

Details on this clone: Other DNA variants within this sample encode the same CDR3. The V call is TRBV2, the J call TRBJ2-7, with 8 bases fitting TRBD1. The CDR3 consists of 14 residues. Trimming took 4 bases from V and 4 from J; bases not matched to a gene: 6. Germline CDR1 SNHLY, CDR2 FYNNEI. In DNA, the CDR3 is TGTGCCAGCAGTGCGCGGCAGGGGGCGTACGAGCAGTACTTC. Translating gives CASSARQGAYEQYF.

The genes are TRBV7-9 and TRBJ1-1; D is uncertain. V was trimmed by 1 base and J by 1 base, leaving 4 bases between them. The CDR3 is 13 residues long. The germline V gene encodes CDR1 SEHNR and CDR2 FQNEAQ (reference sequence). The CDR3 is CASSLGWNTEAFF. CDR3 DNA: TGTGCCAGCAGCTTAGGGTGGAACACTGAAGCTTTCTTT.